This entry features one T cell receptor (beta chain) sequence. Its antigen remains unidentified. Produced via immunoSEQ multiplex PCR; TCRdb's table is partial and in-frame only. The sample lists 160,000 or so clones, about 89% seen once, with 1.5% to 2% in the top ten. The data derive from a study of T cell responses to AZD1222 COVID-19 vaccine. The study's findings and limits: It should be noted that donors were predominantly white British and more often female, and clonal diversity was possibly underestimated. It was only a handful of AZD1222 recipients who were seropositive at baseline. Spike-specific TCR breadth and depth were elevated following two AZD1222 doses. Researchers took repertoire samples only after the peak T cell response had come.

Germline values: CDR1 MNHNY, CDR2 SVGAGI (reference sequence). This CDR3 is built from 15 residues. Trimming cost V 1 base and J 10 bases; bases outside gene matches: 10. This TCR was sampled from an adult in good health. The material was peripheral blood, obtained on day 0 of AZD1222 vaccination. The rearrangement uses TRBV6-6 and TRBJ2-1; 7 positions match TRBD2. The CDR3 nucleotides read TGTGCCAGCAGTTACTTTGGACTAGGGACGGAGGAGCAGTTCTTC. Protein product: CASSYFGLGTEEQFF.